The rows below give T cell receptor beta chains drawn from one sample of a study of post-analysis software for immune sequencing data. TCRdb analysed the PCR reads with MiXCR anew, one entry per CDR3 protein. The sample lists roughly 410,000 distinct CDR3 sequences; 30% to 45% were seen once. Specimen: blood. All receptors derive from a girl between 10 and 17 years old with multiple sclerosis. The CDR3 runs from the conserved cysteine through the conserved F or W. D genes are given only for firm matches. The size entry is marked missing in some rows and otherwise reads once, few, many or a size class.

>many|TRBJ2-1|TRBV9|-
TGTGCCAGCAGCGTAGTTGGTGCTGGGCTGGACAATGAGCAGTTCTTC
CASSVVGAGLDNEQFF
>-|TRBJ1-1|TRBV3-1|TRBD1
TGTGCCAGCAGCCCTTACAGGGGGCAAACTGAAGCTTTCTTT
CASSPYRGQTEAFF
>few|TRBJ2-1|TRBV12-3/TRBV12-4|TRBD2
TGTGCCAGCAGTTCTCCCCGACTAGCGGGGGGGCGGTCGGATGAGCAGTTCTTC
CASSSPRLAGGRSDEQFF
>many|TRBJ2-1|TRBV7-3|TRBD2
TGTGCCAGCAGCCCGACGGGAGGGACATACAATGAGCAGTTCTTC
CASSPTGGTYNEQFF
>-|TRBJ2-7|TRBV5-1|-
TGCGTCAGCAGCTTGGTACAGGAAGACGACGAGCAGTACTTC
CVSSLVQEDDEQYF
>few|TRBJ1-4|TRBV4-1|TRBD1
TGCGCCAGCAGCCAGGGACAGGGGGACTTCGGAAAACTGTTTTTT
CASSQGQGDFGKLFF
>-|TRBJ2-7|TRBV20-1|TRBD1
TGCAGTGCACCAGGCAGGGGGCGCGGTTACGAGCAGTACTTC
CSAPGRGRGYEQYF
>few|TRBJ1-6|TRBV6-5|-
TGTGCCAGCAGTTACACCCTGGGCTTAACCAATTCACCCCTCCACTTT
CASSYTLGLTNSPLHF
>few|TRBJ1-1|TRBV12-3/TRBV12-4|-
TGTGCCAGCAGGTCAAATGGAATGAACACTGAAGCTTTCTTT
CASRSNGMNTEAFF
>-|TRBJ2-3|TRBV29-1|TRBD2
TGCAGCGCGAAACCGGGACTAGCTGCAGATACGCAGTATTTT
CSAKPGLAADTQYF
>few|TRBJ2-2|TRBV27|-
TGTGCCAGCAGGACGAACACCGGGGAGCTGTTTTTT
CASRTNTGELFF
>-|TRBJ2-5|TRBV7-2|TRBD2
TGTGCCAGCAGCGGTCCTAGCGGGGCACAAGAGACCCAGTACTTC
CASSGPSGAQETQYF
>many|TRBJ1-5|TRBV27|TRBD1
TGTGCCAGCAGGACGGGACAGAGCAATCAGCCCCAGCATTTT
CASRTGQSNQPQHF
>-|TRBJ1-2|TRBV6-5|-
TGTGCCAGCAGTCCGGGAGTCGGGGACTATGGCTACACCTTC
CASSPGVGDYGYTF
>-|TRBJ2-3|TRBV7-9|-
TGTGCCAGCAGCCCCACCTTCGGCCGCACAGATACGCAGTATTTT
CASSPTFGRTDTQYF
>-|TRBJ1-5|TRBV6-2/TRBV6-3|-
TGTGCCAGCAGTGTCGACGTGGGGTCAGGGCGCTCCCGTCAGCCCCAGCATTTT
CASSVDVGSGRSRQPQHF
>few|TRBJ2-5|TRBV7-2|-
TGTGCCAGCAGCTTCCTCTCGGGGTCCCTACAGACCCAGTACTTC
CASSFLSGSLQTQYF
>-|TRBJ2-1|TRBV7-2|TRBD1
TGTGCCAGCAGCTCTGGACAGGGGGTGGGTGAGCAGTTCTTC
CASSSGQGVGEQFF
>-|TRBJ1-2|TRBV12-3/TRBV12-4|-
TGTGCCAGCAGCAGAACAGGACTTGCTAACTATGGCTACACCTTC
CASSRTGLANYGYTF
>few|TRBJ2-5|TRBV12-3/TRBV12-4|TRBD2
TGTGCCAGCAGTTTACCAGGACTAGGGGTAGAGACCCAGTACTTC
CASSLPGLGVETQYF
>-|TRBJ2-1|TRBV10-2|-
TGCGCCAGCAGTGGGCCGGACCCCAGTGGTGAGCAGTTCTTC
CASSGPDPSGEQFF
>-|TRBJ1-2|TRBV29-1|-
TGCAGCGCCGGGGGGGCCGGGGATGGCTACACCTTC
CSAGGAGDGYTF
>few|TRBJ2-1|TRBV6-1|TRBD1
TGTGCCAGCAGGGGACAGAACTACAATGAGCAGTTCTTC
CASRGQNYNEQFF
>-|TRBJ2-1|TRBV9|TRBD2
TGTGCCAGCAGCCCTCGGACTAGCGGGGGCTCCTACAATGAGCAGTTCTTC
CASSPRTSGGSYNEQFF
>few|TRBJ2-7|TRBV10-3|TRBD2
TGTGCCATCTCCGCGGTAGCGGGGTACGAGCAGTACTTC
CAISAVAGYEQYF
>few|TRBJ1-1|TRBV12-3/TRBV12-4|-
TGTGCCAGCAGTCCACTACCTGAAGCTTTCTTT
CASSPLPEAFF
>-|TRBJ2-7|TRBV7-9|-
TGTGCCAGCAGCTTAGGAGGGGCCGAAACCTACGAGCAGTACTTC
CASSLGGAETYEQYF